Listed below are T cell receptor beta chains from one sample, sequenced in a study of T cells after yellow fever vaccination. Each CDR3 protein is one row after TCRdb ran MiXCR on the 5' RACE reads. The table records 500,000 to 650,000 distinct CDR3 sequences, roughly a sixth of them present only once. This specimen consisted of PBMCs, obtained around 5 days after the first yellow fever vaccination. These receptors all stem from a man in his late teens or twenties who received the YFV17D yellow fever vaccine. Each CDR3 is given with its conserved first and last residue. The D gene is left open where the match is weak. Part of the rows lack a size; the others show once, few, many or a class for expanded clones.

clone size	D gene	V gene	J gene	CDR3 protein	CDR3 DNA
-	-	TRBV5-1	TRBJ1-1	CASSFAGTTEAFF	TGCGCCAGCAGCTTCGCGGGAACCACTGAAGCTTTCTTT
few	TRBD2	TRBV12-3/TRBV12-4	TRBJ2-3	CASSLAGAGLQYF	TGTGCCAGCAGTTTAGCGGGAGCGGGGCTGCAGTATTTT
few	TRBD1	TRBV23-1	TRBJ2-7	CASSHPDRSQPQYF	TGCGCCAGCAGTCACCCGGACAGGAGTCAGCCGCAGTACTTC
-	-	TRBV19	TRBJ1-2	CASRNQGGDYGYTF	TGTGCCAGTAGAAACCAAGGGGGAGACTATGGCTACACCTTC
many	-	TRBV7-9	TRBJ2-3	CASSWGDTQYF	TGTGCCAGCAGCTGGGGGGATACGCAGTATTTT
-	TRBD1	TRBV9	TRBJ1-2	CASSRGTGQTYGYTF	TGTGCCAGCAGCCGAGGGACAGGGCAAACCTATGGCTACACCTTC
few	-	TRBV24-1	TRBJ2-5	CATSDLRPGLRGETQYF	TGTGCCACCAGTGATTTGCGGCCAGGCCTAAGGGGAGAGACCCAGTACTTC
few	-	TRBV12-3/TRBV12-4	TRBJ1-3	CASSLTDTIYF	TGTGCCAGCAGTTTAACTGACACCATATATTTT
few	TRBD2	TRBV10-2	TRBJ2-1	CASAASGGAYNEQFF	TGCGCCAGCGCGGCTAGCGGGGGGGCTTACAATGAGCAGTTCTTC
-	TRBD2	TRBV4-3	TRBJ2-7	CASSQGSGGGSYEQYF	TGCGCCAGCAGCCAAGGCAGCGGGGGGGGCTCCTACGAGCAGTACTTC
-	-	TRBV4-1	TRBJ2-3	CASSKNSGVLSTDTQYF	TGCGCCAGCAGCAAGAATTCAGGGGTCCTTAGCACAGATACGCAGTATTTT
few	-	TRBV19	TRBJ2-4	CASSIAAVQYF	TGTGCCAGTAGTATTGCGGCGGTTCAGTACTTC
many	-	TRBV5-1	TRBJ2-7	CASGFGSYEQYF	TGCGCCAGTGGATTTGGGTCCTACGAGCAGTACTTC
-	TRBD1	TRBV4-1	TRBJ1-6	CASSQDPRGPPGSPLHF	TGCGCCAGCAGCCAAGACCCAAGGGGGCCTCCGGGTTCACCCCTCCACTTT
few	-	TRBV29-1	TRBJ2-3	CSVKGYLALSTDTQYF	TGCAGCGTCAAGGGGTATCTAGCGCTTAGCACAGATACGCAGTATTTT
-	-	TRBV6-2/TRBV6-3	TRBJ2-1	CASSYPRDWRGRYNEQFF	TGTGCCAGCAGTTACCCCCGGGATTGGCGGGGCCGATACAATGAGCAGTTCTTC
many	TRBD1	TRBV12-3/TRBV12-4	TRBJ1-5	CASSAQGNQPQHF	TGTGCCAGCAGTGCACAGGGGAATCAGCCCCAGCATTTT
-	-	TRBV7-2	TRBJ2-3	CASSLAVGGAATDTQYF	TGTGCCAGCAGCTTAGCGGTGGGGGGGGCCGCCACAGATACGCAGTATTTT
-	TRBD2	TRBV5-1	TRBJ2-3	CASSLAGSSGPDTQYF	TGCGCCAGCAGCTTGGCCGGATCTAGCGGGCCTGATACGCAGTATTTT
few	-	TRBV4-3	TRBJ1-6	CASSQVAGNFSPLHF	TGCGCCAGCAGCCAAGTGGCAGGGAATTTCTCACCCCTCCACTTT
-	-	TRBV14	TRBJ2-7	CASSQDRVGEQYF	TGTGCCAGCAGCCAAGATCGGGTCGGAGAGCAGTACTTC
-	-	TRBV18	TRBJ1-1	CASSHRQLNTEAFF	TGTGCCAGCTCACACAGGCAACTTAACACTGAAGCTTTCTTT
-	-	TRBV11-2	TRBJ2-1	CASSPRSGFGYNEQFF	TGTGCCAGCAGCCCTCGGAGCGGATTCGGCTACAATGAGCAGTTCTTC
few	-	TRBV3-1	TRBJ1-1	CASSQREYTEAFF	TGTGCCAGCAGCCAAAGGGAGTACACTGAAGCTTTCTTT
few	TRBD1	TRBV7-2	TRBJ2-1	CASSRDRDRANEQFF	TGTGCCAGCAGCCGTGACCGGGACAGGGCCAATGAGCAGTTCTTC
few	TRBD1	TRBV12-3/TRBV12-4	TRBJ1-5	CASSKWTGGSSNQPQHF	TGTGCCAGCAGTAAGTGGACAGGGGGGTCGAGCAATCAGCCCCAGCATTTT
many	TRBD2	TRBV5-1	TRBJ2-1	CASSLVAGGENEQFF	TGCGCCAGCAGCTTGGTTGCGGGGGGGGAGAATGAGCAGTTCTTC
few	-	TRBV20-1	TRBJ1-6	CSASTATTDSPLHF	TGCAGTGCTAGTACGGCGACGACGGATTCACCCCTCCACTTT
few	-	TRBV25-1	TRBJ2-3	CASSDQRGWRADTQYF	TGTGCCAGCAGTGACCAACGAGGGTGGAGGGCAGATACGCAGTATTTT
-	TRBD2	TRBV12-3/TRBV12-4	TRBJ2-2	CASSLRAGDLVGELFF	TGTGCCAGCAGTTTAAGAGCGGGGGACTTAGTCGGGGAGCTGTTTTTT
few	-	TRBV20-1	TRBJ1-1	CSAGPRGAFF	TGCAGTGCCGGACCTCGTGGGGCTTTCTTT
many	TRBD1	TRBV5-1	TRBJ1-2	CASSKTGGDYGYTF	TGCGCCAGCAGTAAGACAGGGGGCGACTATGGCTACACCTTC
-	TRBD1	TRBV7-9	TRBJ1-2	CASSLDGTGGGYTF	TGTGCCAGCAGCTTAGATGGGACAGGGGGAGGCTACACCTTC
-	-	TRBV4-3	TRBJ2-2	CASSLERSTGELFF	TGCGCCAGCAGCCTGGAGAGAAGTACCGGGGAGCTGTTTTTT
-	-	TRBV29-1	TRBJ2-5	CSVEEYIGEAQYF	TGCAGCGTTGAAGAGTATATCGGCGAGGCCCAGTACTTC